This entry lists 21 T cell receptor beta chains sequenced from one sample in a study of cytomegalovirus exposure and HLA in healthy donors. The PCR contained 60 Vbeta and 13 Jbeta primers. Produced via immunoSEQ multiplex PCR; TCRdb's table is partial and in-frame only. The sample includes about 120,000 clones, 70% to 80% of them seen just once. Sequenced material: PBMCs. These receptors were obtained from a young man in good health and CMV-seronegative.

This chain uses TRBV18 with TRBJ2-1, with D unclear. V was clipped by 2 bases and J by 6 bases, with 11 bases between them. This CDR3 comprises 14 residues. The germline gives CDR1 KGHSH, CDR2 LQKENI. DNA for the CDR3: TGTGCCAGCTCACCAAACTACCGTGCCAATGAGCAGTTCTTC. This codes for CASSPNYRANEQFF.

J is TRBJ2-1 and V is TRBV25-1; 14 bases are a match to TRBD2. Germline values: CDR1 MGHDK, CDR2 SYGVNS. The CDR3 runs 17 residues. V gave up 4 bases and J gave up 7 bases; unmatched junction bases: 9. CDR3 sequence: CASSASPGLAGVNEQFF. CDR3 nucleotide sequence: TGTGCCAGCAGTGCCTCCCCGGGACTAGCGGGGGTTAATGAGCAGTTCTTC. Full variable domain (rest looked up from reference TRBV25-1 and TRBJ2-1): EADIYQTPRYLVIGTGKKITLECSQTMGHDKMYWYQQDPGMELHLIHYSYGVNSTEKGDLSSESTVSRIRTEHFPLTLESARPSHTSQYLCASSASPGLAGVNEQFFGPGTRLTVL.

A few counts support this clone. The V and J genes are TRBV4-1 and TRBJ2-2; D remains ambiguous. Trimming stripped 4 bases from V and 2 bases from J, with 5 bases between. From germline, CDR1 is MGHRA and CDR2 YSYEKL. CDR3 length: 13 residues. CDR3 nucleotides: TGCGCCAGCAGCCCGACAAACACCGGGGAGCTGTTTTTT. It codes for CASSPTNTGELFF.

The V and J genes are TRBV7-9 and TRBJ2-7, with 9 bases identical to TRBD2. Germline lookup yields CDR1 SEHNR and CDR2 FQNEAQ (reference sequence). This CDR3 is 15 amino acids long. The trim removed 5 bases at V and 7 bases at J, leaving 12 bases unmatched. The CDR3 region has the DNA TGTGCCAGCAGCCCAGCGGGACTAGCAACGAGTGAGCAGTACTTC. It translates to CASSPAGLATSEQYF.

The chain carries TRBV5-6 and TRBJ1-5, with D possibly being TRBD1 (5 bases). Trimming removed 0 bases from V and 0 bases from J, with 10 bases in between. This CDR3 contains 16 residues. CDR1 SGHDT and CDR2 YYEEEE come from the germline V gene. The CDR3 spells CASSLGAGYSNQPQHF. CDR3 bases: TGTGCCAGCAGCTTGGGGGCAGGGTATAGCAATCAGCCCCAGCATTTT.

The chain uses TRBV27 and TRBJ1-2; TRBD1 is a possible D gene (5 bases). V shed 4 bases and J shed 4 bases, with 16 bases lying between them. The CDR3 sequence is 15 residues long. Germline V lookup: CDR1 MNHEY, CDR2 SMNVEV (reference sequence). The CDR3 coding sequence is TGTGCCAGCAGTTGGAATCCCAGGGCAGGCTATGGCTACACCTTC. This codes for CASSWNPRAGYGYTF.

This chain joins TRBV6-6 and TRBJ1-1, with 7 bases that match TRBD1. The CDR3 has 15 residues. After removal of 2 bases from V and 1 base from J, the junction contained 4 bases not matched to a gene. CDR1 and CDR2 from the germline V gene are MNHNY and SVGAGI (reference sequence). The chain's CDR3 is CASSYKGQKNTEAFF. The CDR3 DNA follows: TGTGCCAGCAGTTACAAGGGACAGAAGAACACTGAAGCTTTCTTT.

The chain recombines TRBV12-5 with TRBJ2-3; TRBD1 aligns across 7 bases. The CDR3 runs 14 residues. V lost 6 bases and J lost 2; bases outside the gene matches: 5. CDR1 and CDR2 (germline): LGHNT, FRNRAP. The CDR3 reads CASGAGTATDTQYF. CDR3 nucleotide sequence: TGTGCTAGTGGCGCCGGGACAGCCACAGATACGCAGTATTTT.

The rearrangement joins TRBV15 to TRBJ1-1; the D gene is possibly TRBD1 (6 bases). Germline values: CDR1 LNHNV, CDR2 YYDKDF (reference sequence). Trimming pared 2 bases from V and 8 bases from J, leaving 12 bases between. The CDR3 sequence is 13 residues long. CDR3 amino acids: CATSRPSTGEAFF. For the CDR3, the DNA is TGTGCCACCAGCAGACCCAGCACAGGGGAAGCTTTCTTT. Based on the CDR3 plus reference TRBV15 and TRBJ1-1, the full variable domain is DAMVIQNPRYQVTQFGKPVTLSCSQTLNHNVMYWYQQKSSQAPKLLFHYYDKDFNNEADTPDNFQSRRPNTSFCFLDIRSPGLGDTAMYLCATSRPSTGEAFFGQGTRLTVV.

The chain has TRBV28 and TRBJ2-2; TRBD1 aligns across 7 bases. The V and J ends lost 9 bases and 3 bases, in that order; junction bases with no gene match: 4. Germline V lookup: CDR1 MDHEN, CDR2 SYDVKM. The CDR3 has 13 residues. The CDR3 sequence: CASDRADTGELFF. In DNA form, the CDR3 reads TGTGCCAGTGACAGGGCTGACACCGGGGAGCTGTTTTTT. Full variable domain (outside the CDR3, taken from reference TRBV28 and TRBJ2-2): DVKVTQSSRYLVKRTGEKVFLECVQDMDHENMFWYRQDPGLGLRLIYFSYDVKMKEKGDIPEGYSVSREKKERFSLILESASTNQTSMYLCASDRADTGELFFGEGSRLTVL.

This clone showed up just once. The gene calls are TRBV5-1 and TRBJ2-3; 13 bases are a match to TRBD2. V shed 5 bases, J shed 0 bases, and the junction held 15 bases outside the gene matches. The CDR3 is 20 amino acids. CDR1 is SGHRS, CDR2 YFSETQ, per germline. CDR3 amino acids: CASSRRTSGSLGASTDTQYF. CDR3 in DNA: TGCGCCAGCAGTCGGAGGACTAGCGGGAGCTTGGGTGCTAGCACAGATACGCAGTATTTT.

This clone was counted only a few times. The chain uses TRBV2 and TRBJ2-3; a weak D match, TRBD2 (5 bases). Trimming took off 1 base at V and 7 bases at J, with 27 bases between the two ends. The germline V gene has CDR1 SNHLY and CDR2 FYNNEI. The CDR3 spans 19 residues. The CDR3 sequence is CASSEGTREPFFGIYTQYF. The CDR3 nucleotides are TGTGCCAGCAGTGAAGGAACTAGAGAGCCCTTTTTTGGTATTTATACGCAGTATTTT.

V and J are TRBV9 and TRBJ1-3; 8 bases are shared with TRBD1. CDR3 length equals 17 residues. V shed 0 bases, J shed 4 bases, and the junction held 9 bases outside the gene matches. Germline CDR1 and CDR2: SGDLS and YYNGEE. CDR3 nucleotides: TGTGCCAGCAGCGTAGAACCGCAAGGGGACAGGGGAAACACCATATATTTT. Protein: CASSVEPQGDRGNTIYF.

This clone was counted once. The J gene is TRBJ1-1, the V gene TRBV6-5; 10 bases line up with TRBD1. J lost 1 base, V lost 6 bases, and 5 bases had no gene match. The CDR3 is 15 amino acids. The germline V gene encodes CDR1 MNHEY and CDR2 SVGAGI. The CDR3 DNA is TGTGCCAGCAGAACCCGGGACAGGGGGAACACTGAAGCTTTCTTT. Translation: CASRTRDRGNTEAFF.

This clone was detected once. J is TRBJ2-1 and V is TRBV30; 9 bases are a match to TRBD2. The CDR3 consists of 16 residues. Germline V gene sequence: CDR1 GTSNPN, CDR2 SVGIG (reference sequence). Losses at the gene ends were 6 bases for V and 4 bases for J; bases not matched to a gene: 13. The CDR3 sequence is CACSPRKTSGYNEQFF. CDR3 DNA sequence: TGTGCCTGCTCCCCCAGAAAGACTAGCGGTTACAATGAGCAGTTCTTC.

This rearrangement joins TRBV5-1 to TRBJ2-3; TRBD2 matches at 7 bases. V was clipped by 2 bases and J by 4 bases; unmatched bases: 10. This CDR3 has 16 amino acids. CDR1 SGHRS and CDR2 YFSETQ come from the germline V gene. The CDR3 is CASSFEAGPSPDTQYF. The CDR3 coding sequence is TGCGCCAGCAGCTTTGAAGCGGGACCTAGTCCAGATACGCAGTATTTT.

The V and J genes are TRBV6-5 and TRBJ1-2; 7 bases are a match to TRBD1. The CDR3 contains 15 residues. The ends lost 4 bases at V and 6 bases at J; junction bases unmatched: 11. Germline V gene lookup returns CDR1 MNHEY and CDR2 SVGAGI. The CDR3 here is CASSFTLQGRDGYTF. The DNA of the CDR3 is TGTGCCAGCAGTTTCACCTTACAGGGGAGAGATGGCTACACCTTC.

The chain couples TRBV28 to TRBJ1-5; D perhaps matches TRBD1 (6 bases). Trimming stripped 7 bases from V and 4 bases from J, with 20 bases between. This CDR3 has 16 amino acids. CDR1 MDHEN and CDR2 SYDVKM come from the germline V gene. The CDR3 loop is CASIAGRVGANQPQHF. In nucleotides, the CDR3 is TGTGCCAGCATCGCCGGCAGGGTGGGGGCAAATCAGCCCCAGCATTTT. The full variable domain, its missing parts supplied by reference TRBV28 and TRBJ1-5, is DVKVTQSSRYLVKRTGEKVFLECVQDMDHENMFWYRQDPGLGLRLIYFSYDVKMKEKGDIPEGYSVSREKKERFSLILESASTNQTSMYLCASIAGRVGANQPQHFGDGTRLSIL.

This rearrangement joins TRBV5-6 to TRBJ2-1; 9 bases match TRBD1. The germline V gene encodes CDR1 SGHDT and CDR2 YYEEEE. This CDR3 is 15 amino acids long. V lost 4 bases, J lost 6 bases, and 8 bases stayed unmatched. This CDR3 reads CASSTGTGRFNEQFF. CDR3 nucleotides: TGTGCCAGCAGCACTGGGACAGGGAGGTTCAATGAGCAGTTCTTC. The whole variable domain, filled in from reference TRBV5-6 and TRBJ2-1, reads DAGVTQSPTHLIKTRGQQVTLRCSPKSGHDTVSWYQQALGQGPQFIFQYYEEEERQRGNFPDRFSGHQFPNYSSELNVNALLLGDSALYLCASSTGTGRFNEQFFGPGTRLTVL.

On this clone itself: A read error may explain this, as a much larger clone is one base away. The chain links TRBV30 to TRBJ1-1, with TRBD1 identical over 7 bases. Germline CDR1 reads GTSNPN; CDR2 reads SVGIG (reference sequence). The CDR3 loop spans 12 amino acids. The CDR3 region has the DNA TGTGCCTGGGGGACAGTGAACACTGGAGCTTTCTTT. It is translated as CAWGTVNTGAFF. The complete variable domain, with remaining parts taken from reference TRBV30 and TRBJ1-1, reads SQTIHQWPATLVQPVGSPLSLECTVEGTSNPNLYWYRQAAGRGLQLLFYSVGIGQISSEVPQNLSASRPQDRQFILSSKKLLLSDSGFYLCAWGTVNTGAFFGQGTRLTVV.

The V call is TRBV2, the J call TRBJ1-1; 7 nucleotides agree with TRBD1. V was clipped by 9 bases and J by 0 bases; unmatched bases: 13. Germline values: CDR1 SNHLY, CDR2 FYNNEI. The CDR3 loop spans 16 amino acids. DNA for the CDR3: TGTGCCAGTAACCTACAGGGGCTGACCATGAACACTGAAGCTTTCTTT. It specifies CASNLQGLTMNTEAFF.